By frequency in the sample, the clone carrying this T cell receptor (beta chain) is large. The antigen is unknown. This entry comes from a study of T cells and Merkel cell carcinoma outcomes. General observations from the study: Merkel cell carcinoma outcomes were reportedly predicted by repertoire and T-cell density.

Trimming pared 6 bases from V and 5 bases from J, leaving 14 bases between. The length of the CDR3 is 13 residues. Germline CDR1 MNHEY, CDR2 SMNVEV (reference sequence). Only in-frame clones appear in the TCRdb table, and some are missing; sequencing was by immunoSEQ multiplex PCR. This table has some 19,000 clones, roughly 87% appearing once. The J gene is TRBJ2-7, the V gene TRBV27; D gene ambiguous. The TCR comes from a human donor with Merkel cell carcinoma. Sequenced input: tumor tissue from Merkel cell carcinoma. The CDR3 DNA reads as TGTGCCAGCAGCCTTTCCCAACGGAACGAGCAGTACTTC. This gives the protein CASSLSQRNEQYF.